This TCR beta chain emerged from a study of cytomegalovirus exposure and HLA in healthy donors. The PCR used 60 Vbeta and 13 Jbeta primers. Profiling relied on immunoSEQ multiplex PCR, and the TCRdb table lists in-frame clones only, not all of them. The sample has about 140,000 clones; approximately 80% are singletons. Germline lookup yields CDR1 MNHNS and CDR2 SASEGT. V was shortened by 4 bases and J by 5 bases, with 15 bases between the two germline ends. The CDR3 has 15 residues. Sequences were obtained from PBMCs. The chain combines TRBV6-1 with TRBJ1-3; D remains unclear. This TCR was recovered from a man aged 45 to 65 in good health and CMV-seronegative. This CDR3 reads CASSVGNRNRNTIYF. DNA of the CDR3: TGTGCCAGCAGTGTAGGAAACAGAAATAGAAACACCATATATTTT.